A single sample gave rise to the 28 T cell receptor beta chains below, sequenced in a study of shared clonotypes between healthy human individuals. The method was immunoSEQ multiplex PCR; TCRdb's version includes in-frame clones alone and lacks a portion of them. This sample carries 470,000 or so clones, about 72% of them seen once, and the ten largest clones take more than 10%. Sequencing input: PBMCs. The receptors originated from a woman in her thirties or forties in good health. Some clones in this sample may be carry-over from other donors' samples.

The chain is built from TRBV27 and TRBJ2-3; D is undetermined. The germline V and J ends were trimmed by 0 bases and 5 bases, with 3 bases remaining between them. The germline gives CDR1 MNHEY, CDR2 SMNVEV (reference sequence). The CDR3 covers 12 residues. CDR3 in DNA: TGTGCCAGCAGTTTATCGGGAGATACGCAGTATTTT. Amino acid sequence: CASSLSGDTQYF.

CDR3 DNA sequence: TGTGCCAGCAGTCCCGCGGGCATACACCTAGCCAAAAACATTCAGTACTTC. It yields the protein CASSPAGIHLAKNIQYF. The V and J genes are TRBV28 and TRBJ2-4, with D perhaps TRBD2 (5 bases). The V end was cut by 5 bases, the J end by 0 bases, with 17 bases between. There are 17 residues in the CDR3. Germline CDR1 and CDR2: MDHEN and SYDVKM.

The rearrangement links TRBV14 to TRBJ2-1; the match to TRBD2 covers 16 bases. CDR1 is SGHDN and CDR2 is FVKESK in the germline V gene. Unmatched junction bases numbered 8, after V lost 3 bases and J lost 0 bases. The CDR3 is made up of 20 amino acids. This CDR3 reads CASSHLGLAGGYLSYNEQFF. DNA of the CDR3: TGTGCCAGCAGCCACCTGGGACTAGCGGGAGGGTATCTCTCCTACAATGAGCAGTTCTTC.

The V gene is TRBV2, the J gene TRBJ1-1; D is perhaps TRBD1 (6 bases). The germline gives CDR1 SNHLY, CDR2 FYNNEI. This CDR3 comprises 13 residues. V was cut by 7 bases and J by 4 bases, with 13 bases left in between. The CDR3 sequence: CASTRTELTEAFF. CDR3 nucleotides: TGTGCCAGCACCAGGACAGAGCTCACTGAAGCTTTCTTT.

The genes are TRBV28 and TRBJ2-7; 10 bases agree with TRBD1. The length of the CDR3 is 15 residues. Germline V lookup: CDR1 MDHEN, CDR2 SYDVKM. J lost 4 bases, V lost 5 bases, and 8 bases had no gene match. DNA for the CDR3: TGTGCCAGCAGTGCCCCCGGGACAGGGGAGTACGAGCAGTACTTC. As protein: CASSAPGTGEYEQYF.

This chain connects TRBV7-8 to TRBJ2-1, with 9 positions matching TRBD2. The CDR3 runs 19 residues. The germline CDR1 and CDR2 sequences are SGHVS and FQNEAQ. V lost 4 bases to trimming and J lost 0 bases; unmatched junction nucleotides: 13. This CDR3 is CASSWRAGGELSSYNEQFF. CDR3 nucleotide sequence: TGTGCCAGCAGCTGGCGAGCGGGAGGCGAACTCAGCTCCTACAATGAGCAGTTCTTC.

The chain carries TRBV19 and TRBJ1-2, with TRBD1 as a possible D gene (5 bases). The CDR3 runs to 11 residues. Trimming stripped 3 bases from V and 7 bases from J, with 6 bases between. Per the germline V gene, CDR1 is LNHDA and CDR2 is SQIVND (reference sequence). This CDR3 reads CASSMQGGYTF. The CDR3, as DNA: TGTGCCAGTAGTATGCAGGGTGGCTACACCTTC. Full variable domain (remainder filled in from reference TRBV19 and TRBJ1-2): DGGITQSPKYLFRKEGQNVTLSCEQNLNHDAMYWYRQDPGQGLRLIYYSQIVNDFQKGDIAEGYSVSREKKESFPLTVTSAQKNPTAFYLCASSMQGGYTFGSGTRLTVV.

The V and J genes are TRBV25-1 and TRBJ2-1; D is possibly TRBD2 (5 bases). The CDR3 has 14 amino acids. The germline V gene encodes CDR1 MGHDK and CDR2 SYGVNS. V was clipped by 1 base and J by 4 bases, with 8 bases between them. CDR3: CASSEFWTYNEQFF. For the CDR3, the DNA is TGTGCCAGCAGTGAATTTTGGACTTACAATGAGCAGTTCTTC.

This chain uses TRBV28 with TRBJ2-5; TRBD2 aligns across 11 bases. TRBJ2-7 matches the DNA end more closely, so the J call is doubtful. This CDR3 contains 16 residues. Germline V gene sequence: CDR1 MDHEN, CDR2 SYDVKM. CDR3 nucleotides: TGTGCCAGCAGTTCCTTAGCGGGAGGGCCTATTTACGAGCAGTACTTC. Translating gives CASSSLAGGPIYEQYF.

A single count supports this clone. V gene TRBV7-9 combines with J gene TRBJ2-7; the match to TRBD1 covers 8 bases. Germline V gene data show CDR1 as SEHNR and CDR2 as FQNEAQ (reference sequence). This CDR3 comprises 15 residues. V shed 0 bases and J 6 bases; nucleotides not matched to a gene: 7. In nucleotides, the CDR3 is TGTGCCAGCAGCTTAGCCGGGACAGGATCAGGCGAGCAGTACTTC. Protein product: CASSLAGTGSGEQYF. Drawing the rest from reference TRBV7-9 and TRBJ2-7, the complete variable domain is DTGVSQNPRHKITKRGQNVTFRCDPISEHNRLYWYRQTLGQGPEFLTYFQNEAQLEKSRLLSDRFSAERPKGSFSTLEIQRTEQGDSAMYLCASSLAGTGSGEQYFGPGTRLTVT.

The chain joins TRBV18 to TRBJ2-1; 14 positions match TRBD2. Germline V lookup: CDR1 KGHSH, CDR2 LQKENI. CDR3 length: 15 residues. Trimming removed 3 bases from V and 6 bases from J; junction bases left unmatched: 1. The CDR3 sequence: CASSPTSGRVNEQFF. For the CDR3, the DNA is TGTGCCAGCTCACCGACTAGCGGGAGGGTCAATGAGCAGTTCTTC.

The chain employs TRBV5-1 and TRBJ2-7; D perhaps matches TRBD1 (5 bases). Trimming took off 1 base at V and 0 bases at J, with 14 bases between the two ends. The CDR3 totals 16 residues. Germline loops: CDR1 SGHRS, CDR2 YFSETQ. CDR3 sequence (DNA): TGCGCCAGCAGCTTGAGTACAGGATCGAGCTCCTACGAGCAGTACTTC. Translation: CASSLSTGSSSYEQYF.

CDR3 amino acids: CASSLIFVQGRWDTQYF. Written as DNA, the CDR3 is TGTGCCAGCAGCTTAATTTTCGTACAAGGGAGGTGGGATACGCAGTATTTT. The V call is TRBV7-3, the J call TRBJ2-3; D may be TRBD2 (6 bases). The V and J ends lost 1 base and 6 bases respectively, with 20 bases between them. The length of the CDR3 is 17 residues. The germline V gene has CDR1 SGHTA and CDR2 FQGTGA.

In its sample, this clone was seen a few times. The V and J genes are TRBV2 and TRBJ2-5; the D call may be TRBD1 or TRBD2 (6 bases each). The germline V and J ends were trimmed by 4 bases and 3 bases, with 15 bases remaining between them. The CDR3 spans 15 residues. Germline assignment: CDR1 SNHLY and CDR2 FYNNEI. The CDR3 protein is CASSGGVGGKETQYF. In nucleotides, the CDR3 is TGTGCCAGCAGTGGGGGAGTAGGGGGGAAAGAGACCCAGTACTTC.

CDR3 in amino acids: CASGQTSDNEQFF. The CDR3 bases are TGTGCCAGCGGTCAAACTAGCGACAATGAGCAGTTCTTC. This chain uses TRBV2 with TRBJ2-1; 7 bases map to TRBD2. After removal of 8 bases from V and 5 bases from J, the junction contained 6 bases not matched to a gene. There are 13 residues in the CDR3. The germline V gene encodes CDR1 SNHLY and CDR2 FYNNEI.

Comment on this clone: A single base separates this from a much larger clone, so it may be a read error. Other DNA variants within this sample encode the same CDR3. The chain recombines TRBV30 with TRBJ1-4, with 9 bases that match TRBD1. The CDR3 extends over 14 amino acids. Per the germline V gene, CDR1 is GTSNPN and CDR2 is SVGIG (reference sequence). Unmatched junction bases numbered 10, after V lost 8 bases and J lost 6 bases. The CDR3 loop reads CAREDRTGDEKLFF. The CDR3, as DNA: TGTGCCCGAGAGGACCGGACAGGGGATGAAAAACTGTTTTTT.

The chain recombines TRBV27 with TRBJ2-5; TRBD1 agrees at 8 bases. The CDR3 contains 14 residues. Germline trimming cut 6 bases from V and 1 base from J; bases unmatched to any gene: 4. Germline CDR1 reads MNHEY; CDR2 reads SMNVEV (reference sequence). CDR3 in amino acids: CASRRQGSQETQYF. For the CDR3, the DNA is TGTGCCAGCAGGCGACAGGGGTCCCAAGAGACCCAGTACTTC.

V and J are TRBV2 and TRBJ2-3, with 13 bases that match TRBD2. The J segment lost 10 bases and the V segment lost 6 bases, leaving 7 bases of the junction unmatched. The CDR3 extends over 14 amino acids. Germline CDR1 and CDR2: SNHLY and FYNNEI. CDR3 region: CASSSGTSGIAQYF. CDR3 nucleotides: TGTGCCAGCAGCTCCGGGACTAGCGGGATTGCGCAGTATTTT.

The chain employs TRBV5-4 and TRBJ1-1; D gene ambiguous. This CDR3 has 13 amino acids. Per the germline V gene, CDR1 is SGHNT and CDR2 is YYREEE (reference sequence). Trimming removed 0 bases from V and 10 bases from J, with 13 bases in between. The CDR3 coding sequence is TGTGCCAGCAGCTTGGCGGATGGTCGGGGAGCTTTCTTT. Translating gives CASSLADGRGAFF.

V and J are TRBV30 and TRBJ1-4; 7 bases match TRBD1. CDR1 and CDR2 (germline): GTSNPN, SVGIG (reference sequence). Trimming at V came to 1 base and at J to 7 bases, leaving 18 bases not matched to a gene. The CDR3 is made up of 18 amino acids. The CDR3 loop reads CAWSGQTAYRGRSEKLFF. DNA of the CDR3: TGTGCCTGGAGTGGGCAAACTGCCTACAGGGGAAGGAGTGAAAAACTGTTTTTT.

The rearrangement uses TRBV27 and TRBJ2-1, with 11 bases lining up with TRBD2. Germline values: CDR1 MNHEY, CDR2 SMNVEV (reference sequence). The CDR3 extends over 15 amino acids. V trimming: 6 bases; J trimming: 9 bases; junction bases outside the gene matches: 10. The DNA for the CDR3 is TGTGCCAGCAGCTCGACTAGCGGGATAAAATTTGAGCAGTTCTTC. This encodes CASSSTSGIKFEQFF.

The rearrangement joins TRBV7-3 to TRBJ2-7, with 7 bases matching TRBD1. The CDR3 has 13 amino acids. J gave up 7 bases and V 0 bases, and 3 bases lay outside the gene matches. Germline loops: CDR1 SGHTA, CDR2 FQGTGA. CDR3 sequence: CASSLTGGREQYF. In DNA, the CDR3 is TGTGCCAGCAGCTTAACAGGGGGCAGAGAGCAGTACTTC.

The CDR3 DNA reads as TGTGCCACCGTTGGACTAGCGCCATTTATGGATACGCAGTATTTT. Amino acid sequence: CATVGLAPFMDTQYF. This rearrangement joins TRBV10-3 to TRBJ2-3; 9 positions match TRBD2. Trimming removed 10 bases from V and 6 bases from J; junction bases left unmatched: 14. The CDR3 is made up of 15 amino acids. Germline CDR1 is ENHRY and CDR2 is SYGVKD.

This sequence joins TRBV7-8 and TRBJ1-6, with 10 bases that match TRBD1. Germline CDR1 reads SGHVS; CDR2 reads FQNEAQ. The CDR3 sequence is 14 residues long. V gave up 5 bases and J gave up 6 bases; unmatched junction bases: 1. The CDR3 region is CASSRDRGNSPLHF. Here the CDR3 DNA reads TGTGCCAGCAGCCGGGACAGGGGTAATTCACCCCTCCACTTT.

This clone was detected only once. The likely explanation is a read error, given a far larger clone one base away. The chain employs TRBV6-6 and TRBJ1-5; possibly TRBD1 for D (5 bases). The CDR3 is 14 residues long. From germline, CDR1 is MNHNY and CDR2 SVGAGI (reference sequence). The CDR3 sequence is CASSYGTENPPQHF. As DNA, the CDR3 is TGTGCCAGCAGTTACGGGACGGAGAATCCGCCCCAGCATTTT.

At least ten counts were recorded for this clone. The rearrangement uses TRBV18 and TRBJ2-7, with D tentatively TRBD1 or TRBD2 (6 bases each). In germline, CDR1 is KGHSH, CDR2 LQKENI. The CDR3 extends over 14 amino acids. With 5 bases removed from V and 2 bases from J, the gap between germline ends came to 13 bases. For the CDR3, the DNA is TGTGCCAGCTCATCGGAGGGACATACCTACGAGCAGTACTTC. Amino acids: CASSSEGHTYEQYF.

J is TRBJ2-1 and V is TRBV27; 15 bases agree with TRBD2. Trimming took 5 bases from V and 12 from J; bases not matched to a gene: 14. The germline V gene has CDR1 MNHEY and CDR2 SMNVEV (reference sequence). The CDR3 totals 17 residues. CDR3 bases: TGTGCCAGCAGTCCCCCACTAGGACTAGCGGGAGGGCTTGCGCAGTTCTTC. It specifies CASSPPLGLAGGLAQFF.

In DNA form, the CDR3 reads TGCAGCGTCAGTCCGACAGGAGTAACTGGAAACACCATATATTTT. Residues: CSVSPTGVTGNTIYF. The chain carries TRBV29-1 and TRBJ1-3; the D gene is possibly TRBD1 (6 bases). V lost 6 bases and J 2 bases, leaving 17 bases between the germline ends. The CDR3 sequence is 15 residues long. Per germline, CDR1 SQVTM and CDR2 ANQGSEA. The full variable domain, its missing parts supplied by reference TRBV29-1 and TRBJ1-3, is SAVISQKPSRDICQRGTSLTIQCQVDSQVTMMFWYRQQPGQSLTLIATANQGSEATYESGFVIDKFPISRPNLTFSTLTVSNMSPEDSSIYLCSVSPTGVTGNTIYFGEGSWLTVV.